This T cell receptor beta chain was obtained from a study of low-dose radiotherapy and immunotherapy resistance in tumors. Study in general: Per fraction, Cohort 1 was given 0.5 Gy every 2 weeks, for a total of 6.5 Gy. One day before radiation and immunotherapy, intravenous cyclophosphamide 200 mg/m2 was administered, with this repeated every two weeks.

Primers used for first-strand cDNA, a TRAV- and TRBV-specific set, covered both alpha and beta chains. TCRs were amplified for roughly 20 PCR cycles with a constant-region primer and V-primer adapter. Isolated mRNA underwent amplification by in vitro transcription. Via MiXCR, TCRdb re-called the reads, giving one row per CDR3 protein. The profile shows about 82,000 distinct CDR3 sequences, around 18% of them singletons. The time point was: before trial treatment. Enrollment required an advanced solid tumor negative for tumor-infiltrating lymphocytes. Looked up from germline, CDR1 is DFQATT and CDR2 is SNEGSKA (reference sequence). Between the trimmed V and J ends, which lost 3 bases and 1 base, there was a span of 11 bases. The CDR3 covers 14 residues. This clonotype has at least ten counts.

The sequence was collected from a male donor with prostate cancer. The rearrangement uses TRBV20-1 and TRBJ2-3; D perhaps matches TRBD2 (7 bases). Sequencing was performed on PBMCs, taken before treatment. The CDR3 bases are TGCAGTGCTAGGGGCGGGGGCCGCACAGATACGCAGTATTTT. Encoded protein: CSARGGGRTDTQYF.